This T cell receptor beta chain was observed in a study of blood T cell repertoires in COVID-19. Study as a whole: Sources were T cells, B-cell-depleted T cells, or PBMCs; the material itself was cDNA or gDNA.

Sequenced by immunoSEQ multiplex PCR; TCRdb stores in-frame clones only, minus some. In the table there are under 300,000 clones, 75% to 95% of which are singletons. This clone was counted a few times. V was clipped by 6 bases and J by 7 bases; unmatched bases: 4. The CDR3 has 12 residues. The germline CDR1 and CDR2 sequences are LGHDT and YNNKEL (reference sequence). All recovered Cohort 3 donors got two negative PCRs, got clearance, or saw symptom resolution. The source of this sequence is a woman between 18 and 29 years old who had recovered from COVID-19. The material sequenced was PBMCs or T cells enriched from blood (not recorded which). The V and J genes are TRBV3-1 (or the pseudogene TRBV3-2) and TRBJ1-2, with TRBD1 matching over 8 bases. The CDR3 nucleotides read TGTGCCAGCAGGCAGACAGGGGCTGGCTACACCTTC. This codes for CASRQTGAGYTF.